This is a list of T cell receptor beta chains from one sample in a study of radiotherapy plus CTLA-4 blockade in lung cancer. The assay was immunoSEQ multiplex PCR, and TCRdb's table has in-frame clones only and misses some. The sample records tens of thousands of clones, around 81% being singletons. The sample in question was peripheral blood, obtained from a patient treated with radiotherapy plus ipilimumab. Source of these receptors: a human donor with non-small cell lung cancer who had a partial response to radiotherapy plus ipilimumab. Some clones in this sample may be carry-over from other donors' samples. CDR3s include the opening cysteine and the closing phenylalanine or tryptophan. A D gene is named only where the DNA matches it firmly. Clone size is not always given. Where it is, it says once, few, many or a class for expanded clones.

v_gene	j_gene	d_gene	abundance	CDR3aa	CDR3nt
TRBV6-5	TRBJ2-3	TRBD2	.	CASSYSSGGTDTQYF	TGTGCCAGCAGTTATAGCAGCGGGGGGACAGATACGCAGTATTTT
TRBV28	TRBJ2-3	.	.	CASSLASEDTQYF	TGTGCCAGCTCTCTAGCGAGTGAGGATACGCAGTATTTT
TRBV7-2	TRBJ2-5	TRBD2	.	CASSSGGLAGGRETQYF	TGTGCCAGCAGCTCGGGGGGGTTAGCGGGGGGCCGGGAGACCCAGTACTTC
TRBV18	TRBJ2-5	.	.	CASSPDLGPSETQYF	TGTGCCAGCTCACCGGATCTGGGCCCTTCAGAGACCCAGTACTTC
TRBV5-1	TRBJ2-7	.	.	CASSLWGPRQAPYEQYF	TGCGCCAGCAGCTTGTGGGGACCCCGACAGGCCCCTTACGAGCAGTACTTC
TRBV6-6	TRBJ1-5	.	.	CASRRRQFGNQPQHF	TGTGCCAGCAGACGGCGACAGTTCGGGAATCAGCCCCAGCATTTT
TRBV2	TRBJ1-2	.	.	CASRKEGGGAYGYTF	TGTGCCAGCAGAAAAGAAGGTGGGGGGGCGTATGGCTACACCTTC
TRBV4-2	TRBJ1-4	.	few	CASSHKFQGNYEKLFF	TGTGCCAGCAGCCACAAATTCCAGGGTAATTATGAAAAACTGTTTTTT
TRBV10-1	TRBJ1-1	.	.	CASLRRSGRGRDTEAFF	TGCGCCAGCCTCCGAAGGTCTGGGAGAGGTCGAGACACTGAAGCTTTCTTT
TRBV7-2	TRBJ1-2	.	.	CASSLGVGEGGYTF	TGTGCCAGCAGCTTAGGAGTAGGGGAGGGAGGCTACACCTTC
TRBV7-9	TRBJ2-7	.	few	CASSLVSSYEQYF	TGTGCCAGCAGCTTAGTCAGCTCCTACGAGCAGTACTTC
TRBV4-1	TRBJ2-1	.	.	CASSHLYNEQFF	TGCGCCAGCAGCCACCTATACAATGAGCAGTTCTTC
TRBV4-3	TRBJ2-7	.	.	CASSQRFYEQYF	TGCGCCAGCAGCCAGCGCTTCTACGAGCAGTACTTC
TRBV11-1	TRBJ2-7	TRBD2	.	CASSFRDTRLAGGEDEQYF	TGTGCCAGCAGCTTTCGGGACACCCGACTAGCGGGCGGGGAGGACGAGCAGTACTTC
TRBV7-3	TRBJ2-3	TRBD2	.	CASSHRASGIGTDTQYF	TGTGCCAGCAGCCACCGGGCTAGCGGGATCGGGACAGATACGCAGTATTTT
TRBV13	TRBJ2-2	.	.	CASSLGLANTGELFF	TGTGCCAGCAGCTTAGGGCTAGCGAACACCGGGGAGCTGTTTTTT
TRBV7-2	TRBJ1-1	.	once	CASSLVRGRNTEAFF	TGTGCCAGCAGCTTAGTTCGGGGGAGGAACACTGAAGCTTTCTTT
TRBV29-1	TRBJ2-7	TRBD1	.	CSLRSQDRSPVEQYF	TGCAGCTTACGAAGCCAGGACAGGAGTCCGGTCGAGCAGTACTTC
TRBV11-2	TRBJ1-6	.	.	CASSTHSSYNSPLHF	TGTGCCAGCAGCACCCATAGCTCCTATAATTCACCCCTCCACTTT
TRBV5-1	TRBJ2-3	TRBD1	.	CASSLGARGITDTQYF	TGCGCCAGCAGCTTGGGGGCCAGGGGGATCACAGATACGCAGTATTTT
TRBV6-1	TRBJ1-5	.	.	CASSLQNYQPQHF	TGTGCCAGCAGTCTCCAGAATTATCAGCCCCAGCATTTT
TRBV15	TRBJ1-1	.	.	CATSRDWAGEAFF	TGTGCCACCAGCAGAGATTGGGCGGGCGAAGCTTTCTTT
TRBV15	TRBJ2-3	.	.	CATSGGADPDTQYF	TGTGCCACCAGTGGGGGCGCGGACCCAGATACGCAGTATTTT
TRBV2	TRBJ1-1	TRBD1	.	CASIRGRIAKAFF	TGTGCCAGCATCAGGGGGCGAATTGCAAAAGCTTTCTTT
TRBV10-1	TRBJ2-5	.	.	CASSESQGYGETQYF	TGCGCCAGCAGTGAATCCCAGGGGTATGGGGAGACCCAGTACTTC
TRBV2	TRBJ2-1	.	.	CASTNYNEQFF	TGTGCCAGCACTAACTACAATGAGCAGTTCTTC
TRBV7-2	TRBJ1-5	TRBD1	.	CASSPDRDQPQHF	TGTGCCAGCAGCCCCGACAGGGATCAGCCCCAGCATTTT
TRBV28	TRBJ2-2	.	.	CASSDLDGGGTGELFF	TGTGCCAGCAGTGATCTGGACGGGGGTGGTACCGGGGAGCTGTTTTTT
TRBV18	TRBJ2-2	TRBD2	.	CASSLTSGSPGELFF	TGTGCCAGCTCATTGACTAGCGGGAGTCCCGGGGAGCTGTTTTTT
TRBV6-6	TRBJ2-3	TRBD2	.	CASRRPREAAADTQYF	TGTGCCAGCAGGAGACCTCGGGAGGCGGCAGCAGATACGCAGTATTTT